Listed below are T cell receptor beta chains from one sample, sequenced in a study of shared clonotypes between healthy human individuals. Assay: immunoSEQ multiplex PCR; the TCRdb copy retains only in-frame clones and omits some. The sample yields about 700,000 clones, around 74% seen once. The specimen sequenced was memory CD4+ T cells sorted from blood. All receptors derive from a woman in her 30s in good health. Both conserved end residues are part of each CDR3. The order of the fields is clone size, V gene, D gene, J gene, CDR3 protein, CDR3 DNA. The D gene is left open where the match is weak. Clone size is not always given. Where it is, it says once, few, many or a class for expanded clones.

NA,TRBV9,NA,TRBJ2-2,CASSVTLAVTGELFF,TGTGCCAGCAGCGTCACTCTAGCTGTGACCGGGGAGCTGTTTTTT
NA,TRBV28,TRBD1,TRBJ1-2,CASSAPGQGNYGYTF,TGTGCCAGCAGCGCACCGGGACAGGGGAACTATGGCTACACCTTC
NA,TRBV5-1,TRBD1,TRBJ1-2,CASSPGQGNYGYTF,TGCGCCAGCAGCCCAGGACAGGGAAACTATGGCTACACCTTC
NA,TRBV27,NA,TRBJ2-5,CASSSFGLDRGETQYF,TGTGCCAGCAGTTCCTTCGGGCTTGACCGGGGGGAGACCCAGTACTTC
NA,TRBV19,NA,TRBJ1-1,CASSVVSNTEAFF,TGTGCCAGTAGTGTCGTTTCGAACACTGAAGCTTTCTTT
NA,TRBV11-2,NA,TRBJ1-3,CASSSTATGTGTNTIYF,TGTGCCAGCAGCTCGACGGCAACCGGGACGGGGACAAACACCATATATTTT
NA,TRBV5-1,NA,TRBJ2-7,CASSLAGTHEQYF,TGCGCCAGCAGCTTGGCAGGGACCCACGAGCAGTACTTC
NA,TRBV4-2,NA,TRBJ2-3,CASSQEKRSTDTQYF,TGTGCCAGCAGCCAAGAAAAGCGGAGCACAGATACGCAGTATTTT
NA,TRBV5-1,NA,TRBJ1-2,CASTNGRANTF,TGCGCCAGCACTAACGGACGGGCGAACACCTTC
few,TRBV6-6,TRBD2,TRBJ2-7,CASSPQVAGRSYEQYF,TGTGCCAGCAGTCCTCAAGTAGCGGGCCGCTCCTACGAGCAGTACTTC
NA,TRBV6-7,NA,TRBJ2-7,CASSYEGPFTYEQYF,TGTGCCAGCAGTTACGAGGGCCCTTTTACATACGAGCAGTACTTC
NA,TRBV28,TRBD2,TRBJ2-4,CASSRLAGGNIQYF,TGTGCCAGCAGCCGGCTAGCGGGAGGAAACATTCAGTACTTC
NA,TRBV5-1,NA,TRBJ2-3,CASSFLQDSDTDTQYF,TGCGCCAGCAGCTTCTTACAGGATTCAGACACAGATACGCAGTATTTT
NA,TRBV28,NA,TRBJ1-2,CASIRERHYGYTF,TGTGCCAGCATTCGGGAAAGGCACTATGGCTACACCTTC
NA,TRBV28,NA,TRBJ2-7,CASSLAGHIYEQYF,TGTGCCAGCAGTTTAGCGGGACACATCTACGAGCAGTACTTC
NA,TRBV6-5,NA,TRBJ2-5,CASGTWTTETQYF,TGTGCCAGTGGTACCTGGACGACCGAGACCCAGTACTTC
few,TRBV7-9,TRBD2,TRBJ2-1,CASSSGTSGRIEFF,TGTGCCAGCAGCTCCGGGACTAGCGGGCGCATAGAGTTCTTC
NA,TRBV10-3,NA,TRBJ2-7,CAISLQRGEQYF,TGTGCCATCAGTCTACAAAGGGGAGAGCAGTACTTC
NA,TRBV29-1,TRBD1,TRBJ1-4,CSVERRTGGDEKLFF,TGCAGCGTTGAAAGGCGGACAGGGGGTGATGAAAAACTGTTTTTT
few,TRBV29-1,NA,TRBJ2-7,CSVRWGYEQYF,TGCAGCGTTAGGTGGGGCTACGAGCAGTACTTC
NA,TRBV28,TRBD2,TRBJ2-5,CASSSRTSGRRIQETQYF,TGTGCCAGCAGTTCGAGGACTAGCGGGAGGCGAATACAAGAGACCCAGTACTTC
NA,TRBV28,NA,TRBJ2-2,CASSRTGRDAGELFF,TGTGCCAGCAGTCGGACAGGGAGGGACGCCGGGGAGCTGTTTTTT
NA,TRBV6-5,TRBD2,TRBJ2-7,CASSTRLAGGQYF,TGTGCCAGCAGTACGAGACTAGCGGGGGGGCAGTACTTC
NA,TRBV9,TRBD2,TRBJ2-1,CASSFRLAREYNEQFF,TGTGCCAGCAGCTTTCGACTAGCGAGAGAGTACAATGAGCAGTTCTTC
NA,TRBV5-1,TRBD1,TRBJ1-4,CASSLETGVNEKLFF,TGCGCCAGCAGCTTGGAAACAGGGGTAAACGAAAAACTGTTTTTT
NA,TRBV12-2,NA,TRBJ1-4,CASRLVWPRAANEKLFF,TGTGCAAGTCGCTTAGTGTGGCCAAGGGCAGCTAATGAAAAACTGTTTTTT
few,TRBV15,TRBD2,TRBJ2-7,CATSRVSSSGGTYEQYF,TGTGCCACCAGCAGAGTTAGCTCCAGCGGGGGAACCTACGAGCAGTACTTC
many,TRBV19,NA,TRBJ1-2,CASSTITEGGYTF,TGTGCCAGTAGTACAATAACGGAAGGGGGCTACACCTTC
NA,TRBV11-2,NA,TRBJ1-1,CASSLEGGLTEAFF,TGTGCCAGCAGCTTAGAGGGGGGGCTCACTGAAGCTTTCTTT